Listed below are T cell receptor beta chains from one sample, sequenced in a study of blood T cell repertoires in COVID-19. Method: immunoSEQ multiplex PCR; TCRdb's copy keeps in-frame clones and lacks some. The sample shows hundreds of thousands of clones, under 90% of them seen only once. Input material: peripheral blood. These receptors originate from a woman over 75 with acute or convalescent COVID-19. The CDR3 runs from the conserved cysteine through the conserved F or W. Fields, in order: J gene, clone size, CDR3 length, D gene, V gene, CDR3 DNA, CDR3 protein. The D gene is left open where the match is weak. Where a row states a size, it is once, few, many or the class of an expanded clone; other rows omit it.

TRBJ1-5 | NA | 14 | NA | TRBV2 | TGTGCCAGCAGCACAGGCCGCTCCAATCAGCCCCAGCATTTT | CASSTGRSNQPQHF
TRBJ2-7 | NA | 14 | NA | TRBV6-5 | TGTGCCAGCAGTTCGGACAGAACCTCCTACGAGCAGTACTTC | CASSSDRTSYEQYF
TRBJ2-6 | few | 15 | TRBD1 | TRBV6-5 | TGTGCCAGCAGTCCCGGACAGGCTGGGGCCAACGTCCTGACTTTC | CASSPGQAGANVLTF
TRBJ1-4 | NA | 14 | NA | TRBV5-1 | TGCGCCAGCAGCTTTGCAGGGCCCAATGAAAAACTGTTTTTT | CASSFAGPNEKLFF
TRBJ2-5 | NA | 15 | TRBD1 | TRBV7-3 | TGTGCCAGCAGCTTGGGACAGGCTCCCCAAGAGACCCAGTACTTC | CASSLGQAPQETQYF
TRBJ1-5 | NA | 14 | TRBD1 | TRBV19 | TGTGCCAGTAGACCCACAGGGGGCAATCAGCCCCAGCATTTT | CASRPTGGNQPQHF
TRBJ1-1 | NA | 14 | TRBD1 | TRBV5-1 | TGCGCCAGCAGTTCCAACCGACAGGGCCTCAAAGCTTTCTTT | CASSSNRQGLKAFF
TRBJ1-2 | NA | 12 | TRBD1 | TRBV19 | TGTGCCTCTAGGGGGACAGGCTACTTTTACACCTTC | CASRGTGYFYTF
TRBJ2-7 | NA | 14 | NA | TRBV5-1 | TGCGCCAGCAGCTTGGCACAGGGAGCCAACGAGCAGTACTTC | CASSLAQGANEQYF
TRBJ1-4 | NA | 13 | TRBD1 | TRBV12-3/TRBV12-4 | TGTGCCAGCAACAGGGGTTTTGGAGAAAAACTGTTTTTT | CASNRGFGEKLFF
TRBJ2-5 | few | 15 | TRBD1 | TRBV7-2 | TGTGCCAGCAGCTTAGAAACAGGGGGGTCAGAGACCCAGTACTTC | CASSLETGGSETQYF
TRBJ1-2 | once | 13 | NA | TRBV11-1 | TGTGCCAGCAGCTCAACACAGGGACCTGGCTACACCTTC | CASSSTQGPGYTF
TRBJ1-1 | NA | 14 | NA | TRBV19 | TGTGCCAGTAGTACAGGGATGGGGTCCACTGAAGCTTTCTTT | CASSTGMGSTEAFF
TRBJ2-3 | NA | 15 | NA | TRBV18 | TGTGCCAGCTCAGCCACAACAGGGGAGGCAGATACGCAGTATTTT | CASSATTGEADTQYF
TRBJ1-2 | few | 15 | TRBD1 | TRBV9 | TGTGCCAGCAGCCCTGGGGACAGGGTTAACTATGGCTACACCTTC | CASSPGDRVNYGYTF
TRBJ1-3 | NA | 19 | TRBD1 | TRBV4-2 | TGTGCCAGCAGCCAACCCGAGAGACGACAGGGTGCCGCAGTCAACACCATATATTTT | CASSQPERRQGAAVNTIYF
TRBJ1-1 | NA | 13 | NA | TRBV3-1/TRBV3-2 | TGTGCCAGCAGCCAAGACTGGACGGGGGGTGCTTTCTTT | CASSQDWTGGAFF
TRBJ1-3 | many | 14 | NA | TRBV2 | TGTGCCAGCAGTGAAGGGGCGACTGGAAACACCATATATTTT | CASSEGATGNTIYF
TRBJ2-5 | NA | 13 | NA | TRBV7-7 | TGTGCCAGCGGCACAGGGTCGGCCGAGACCCAGTACTTC | CASGTGSAETQYF
TRBJ1-2 | NA | 14 | NA | TRBV7-2 | TGTGCCAGCAGCTTGGAGCGCATCGGGAGTGGCTACACCTTC | CASSLERIGSGYTF
TRBJ1-5 | NA | 17 | NA | TRBV7-2 | TGTGCCAGCAGTTCCCCCGGGGGGATCCTAAGCAATCAGCCCCAGCATTTT | CASSSPGGILSNQPQHF
TRBJ1-2 | NA | 14 | TRBD1 | TRBV6-5 | TGTGCCAGCTGGGATGACAGGGTCAACTATGGCTACACCTTC | CASWDDRVNYGYTF